The sequence of this TCR beta chain was determined in a study of T-cell reconstitution after alpha-beta-depleted transplantation in children. Study-level points and caveats: The high TCRbeta diversity at day 60 in some patients came from surviving recipient T cells and thymic progenitors. Newly produced T cells mostly accounted for T-cell counts and diversity one year post-transplant.

This clonotype has at least ten counts. The antigen is undetermined. The CDR3 covers 11 residues. Deletions cut 7 bases from V and 8 bases from J, with 11 bases between. CDR1 and CDR2 (germline): MDHEN, SYDVKM. Unique molecular identifiers were built into the TCRbeta library. TCRdb re-analysed the PCR reads in MiXCR, keeping a single row per CDR3 protein. The data contain under 300,000 distinct CDR3 sequences, roughly 12% of them seen just once; the ten biggest clones take up about a quarter. The clonotype originates from a male patient between 2 and 15 years old who had a stem cell transplant for chronic granulomatous disease, so the T cells may come from the graft donor. The sample consisted of peripheral blood, taken 180 days after TCRalphabeta/CD19-depleted stem cell transplant. This sequence joins TRBV28 and TRBJ2-5; D is perhaps TRBD2 (7 bases). CDR3 amino acids: CASTSGGTQYF. In DNA form, the CDR3 reads TGTGCCAGCACCTCGGGGGGCACCCAGTACTTC. Based on the CDR3 plus reference TRBV28 and TRBJ2-5, the full variable domain is DVKVTQSSRYLVKRTGEKVFLECVQDMDHENMFWYRQDPGLGLRLIYFSYDVKMKEKGDIPEGYSVSREKKERFSLILESASTNQTSMYLCASTSGGTQYFGPGTRLLVL.